Below, 7 T cell receptor beta chains from the same sample are listed, as sequenced in a study of early T cells in non-severe SARS-CoV-2 infection. A single record per CDR3 protein comes from TCRdb applying MiXCR to the 5' RACE reads. The profile shows around 26,000 distinct CDR3 sequences, 3.5% to 4.5% of them singletons. Specimen: whole blood. Receptor source: an adult who was a healthcare worker with PCR-confirmed SARS-CoV-2 infection or an uninfected control (not recorded which).

The chain recombines TRBV6-1 with TRBJ2-5; D gene uncertain. Germline-derived CDR1 and CDR2 are MNHNS and SASEGT. The ends were cut back, 8 bases at V and 2 bases at J, with 12 bases in the middle. This CDR3 is 13 amino acids long. The CDR3 reads CASDSAIQETQYF. Written as DNA, the CDR3 is TGTGCCAGCGACTCAGCGATACAAGAGACCCAGTACTTC.

The chain couples TRBV27 to TRBJ2-5; 9 nucleotides agree with TRBD1. CDR3 length: 16 amino acids. The germline CDR1 and CDR2 sequences are MNHEY and SMNVEV (reference sequence). The V gene end was trimmed by 8 bases and the J gene end by 7 bases; junction bases not matched to a gene: 17. The CDR3 loop reads CASGPLGTGFTVTQYF. The CDR3 nucleotides read TGTGCCAGCGGCCCCTTGGGGACAGGGTTTACTGTGACCCAGTACTTC.

Many counts were recorded for this clonotype. This chain connects TRBV6-6 to TRBJ2-1; weak D call: TRBD2 (7 bases). The CDR3 loop spans 16 amino acids. V was trimmed by 7 bases and J by 8 bases, leaving 24 bases between them. Germline loops: CDR1 MNHNY, CDR2 SVGAGI (reference sequence). CDR3 loop: CASTYGGTGRGDEQFF. DNA for the CDR3: TGTGCCAGCACCTACGGGGGCACTGGGAGGGGCGATGAGCAGTTCTTC.

This clonotype was counted only a few times. CDR3 nucleotide sequence: TGTGCCAGCAGTTACCCTCCCGACACCCTGAACACTGAAGCTTTCTTT. It yields the protein CASSYPPDTLNTEAFF. This chain connects TRBV6-2 or TRBV6-3 to TRBJ1-1; no definite D call. This CDR3 is built from 16 residues. Germline CDR1 reads MNHEY; CDR2 reads SVGEGT. With 2 bases removed from V and 0 bases from J, the gap between germline ends came to 13 bases.

This clonotype was picked up a small number of times. The genes are TRBV28 and TRBJ2-3, with TRBD1 matching over 10 bases. Trimming at V came to 6 bases and at J to 3 bases, leaving 6 bases not matched to a gene. The CDR3 is made up of 15 amino acids. Germline CDR1 MDHEN, CDR2 SYDVKM. The CDR3: CASSLDRGRTDTQYF. The CDR3 bases are TGTGCCAGCAGCCTGGACAGGGGGAGGACAGATACGCAGTATTTT. Drawing the rest from reference TRBV28 and TRBJ2-3, the complete variable domain is DVKVTQSSRYLVKRTGEKVFLECVQDMDHENMFWYRQDPGLGLRLIYFSYDVKMKEKGDIPEGYSVSREKKERFSLILESASTNQTSMYLCASSLDRGRTDTQYFGPGTRLTVL.

This clonotype occurred many times. The chain employs TRBV5-1 and TRBJ2-7; a possible D gene is TRBD2 (6 bases). Per germline, CDR1 SGHRS and CDR2 YFSETQ. This CDR3 is 15 amino acids long. Trimming left V 4 bases short and J 4 bases short, with 18 bases between. CDR3 DNA sequence: TGCGCCAGCAGCCTGAACCCGGGAGAAACTTACGAGCAGTACTTC. This sequence encodes CASSLNPGETYEQYF.

This clonotype was observed at least ten times. The chain uses TRBV6-4 and TRBJ2-1; D is undetermined. Germline CDR1 MRHNA, CDR2 SNTAGT. Trimming stripped 3 bases from V and 0 bases from J, with 9 bases between. The CDR3 covers 15 residues. The CDR3 reads CASSDSASSYNEQFF. The CDR3 DNA reads as TGTGCCAGCAGTGATTCTGCTAGCTCCTACAATGAGCAGTTCTTC.